Given below is one TCR beta chain in context. This specimen belongs to a study of blood T cell repertoires in COVID-19. Study-level background: T cells, B-cell-depleted T cells, or PBMCs supplied cDNA or gDNA.

Trimming took off 4 bases at V and 6 bases at J, with 15 bases between the two ends. The CDR3 length is 15 residues. Looked up from germline, CDR1 is MNHEY and CDR2 is SVGAGI. Original handling: For nucleated cells, counts were estimated from reference gene primer amplification. Data came from immunoSEQ multiplex PCR; TCRdb stores just in-frame clones and leaves some out. That table gives V, J and clone size, and the DNA gave D and trimming. The repertoire holds roughly 250,000 clones, with roughly 84% as singletons. The receptor was isolated from a man aged 50-59 years with active or convalescent COVID-19. The sample was peripheral blood. J is TRBJ2-2 and V is TRBV6-5; D unresolved. CDR3 bases: TGTGCCAGCAGTTTGGGCGCCCCTTCAGCCGGGGAGCTGTTTTTT. Residues: CASSLGAPSAGELFF.